One sample yielded the 7 T cell receptor beta chains listed below, sequenced in a study of shared clonotypes between healthy human individuals. The assay was immunoSEQ multiplex PCR, and TCRdb's table has in-frame clones only and misses some. The sample includes about 1 million clones, about 75% of them seen just once. Sequencing input: memory CD4+ T cells sorted from blood. The subset: CD45RA-negative fraction. These receptors originate from a man between 18 and 29 years old in good health.

The chain is built from TRBV10-1 and TRBJ2-1; 8 bases are a match to TRBD2. The CDR3 is 16 amino acids. Unmatched junction bases numbered 11, after V lost 8 bases and J lost 2 bases. The germline V gene encodes CDR1 WNHNN and CDR2 SYGVQD (reference sequence). The CDR3 sequence is CASSMQAGVTYNEQFF. CDR3 coding DNA: TGCGCCAGCTCCATGCAAGCGGGAGTGACCTACAATGAGCAGTTCTTC.

The V and J genes are TRBV7-2 and TRBJ2-7; TRBD1 or TRBD2 may be the D gene (6 bases each). V lost 1 base and J lost 4, with 17 bases in between. CDR1 SGHTA and CDR2 FQGNSA come from the germline V gene. The CDR3 is 16 residues long. CDR3 residues: CASSLVGTGAKYEQYF. DNA for the CDR3: TGTGCCAGCAGCTTAGTAGGTACGGGGGCAAAGTACGAGCAGTACTTC.

This rearrangement joins TRBV7-2 to TRBJ2-3; 7 bases are shared with TRBD2. Per germline, CDR1 SGHTA and CDR2 FQGNSA. The CDR3 extends over 17 amino acids. V shed 4 bases and J 2 bases; nucleotides not matched to a gene: 12. The CDR3 DNA reads as TGTGCCAGCAGCTCCCGGGGTGGGCTAGCGGACACAGATACGCAGTATTTT. Residues: CASSSRGGLADTDTQYF.

CDR3 sequence: CAWGTGGAGREKLFF. CDR3 sequence (DNA): TGTGCCTGGGGGACAGGGGGCGCAGGTCGAGAAAAACTGTTTTTT. The J gene is TRBJ1-4, the V gene TRBV30; 12 bases agree with TRBD1. The CDR3 covers 15 residues. Losses at the gene ends were 5 bases for V and 8 bases for J; bases not matched to a gene: 9. The V gene's germline CDR1 is GTSNPN and CDR2 SVGIG (reference sequence). The whole variable domain, filled in from reference TRBV30 and TRBJ1-4, reads SQTIHQWPATLVQPVGSPLSLECTVEGTSNPNLYWYRQAAGRGLQLLFYSVGIGQISSEVPQNLSASRPQDRQFILSSKKLLLSDSGFYLCAWGTGGAGREKLFFGSGTQLSVL.

The genes are TRBV4-1 and TRBJ1-1; no definite D call. The CDR3 runs to 12 residues. Germline-derived CDR1 and CDR2 are MGHRA and YSYEKL. With 2 bases removed from V and 8 bases from J, the gap between germline ends came to 9 bases. Written as DNA, the CDR3 is TGCGCCAGCAGCCAAAAGCCAGGAGAAGCTTTCTTT. Its protein product is CASSQKPGEAFF.

The chain recombines TRBV7-6 with TRBJ1-3; TRBD1 is a possible D gene (6 bases). V was clipped by 5 bases and J by 3 bases, with 14 bases between them. The CDR3 is 15 residues long. Germline CDR1 reads SGHVS; CDR2 reads FNYEAQ. In nucleotides, the CDR3 is TGTGCCAGCAGCCCCGCGGGGGCGAGTGGAAACACCATATATTTT. Its translation: CASSPAGASGNTIYF.

The chain links TRBV5-1 to TRBJ2-3, with TRBD2 matching over 9 bases. V trimming: 4 bases; J trimming: 3 bases; junction bases outside the gene matches: 9. Germline V gene data show CDR1 as SGHRS and CDR2 as YFSETQ. The CDR3 is 16 residues long. Written as DNA, the CDR3 is TGCGCCAGCAGCCCCCGACTAGCGGACCTTACAGATACGCAGTATTTT. It encodes CASSPRLADLTDTQYF.